This T cell receptor (beta chain) was documented in a study of regulatory T cells in long-lasting Graves disease. The table lists this clonotype with a few counts. Its specificity is not known. Investigators prepared the TCR beta libraries by applying iRepertoire HTBI primers and Arm-PCR of CDR3 regions. TCRdb re-called the multiplex PCR reads through MiXCR, storing one row per CDR3 protein. The sample holds approximately 400,000 distinct CDR3 sequences, 20% to 25% seen once. Time point: persistent/refractory GD, antithyroid drugs over 5 years with positive TRAb. After RNA was extracted from PBMCs, the TCR library was made from it. Into tubes containing EDTA, approximately 9 milliliters of peripheral blood were drawn. Study results and caveats: Sample size was small, which may have lowered accuracy.

The clonotype comes from a middle-aged woman with Graves disease. The source was peripheral blood mononuclear cells (PBMCs), collected when the disease was refractory, from a patient treated with antithyroid drugs.

The CDR3 reads CASSHPGNEQFF. In DNA form, the CDR3 reads TGTGCCAGCAGCCATCCTGGGAATGAGCAGTTCTTC. The rearrangement links TRBV2 to TRBJ2-1, with no clear D. Germline V gene lookup returns CDR1 SNHLY and CDR2 FYNNEI. V lost 6 bases, J lost 7 bases, and 10 bases lay in between. CDR3 length equals 12 residues.